Following are 9 T cell receptor beta chains from one sample sequenced in a study of chemoradiotherapy in HPV16-positive cancers. TCRdb's table, derived via immunoSEQ multiplex PCR, lists solely in-frame clones and lacks some. The sample holds roughly 8,800 clones, roughly 71% seen once. The material sequenced was tumor tissue, taken from a patient who underwent chemoradiotherapy. The origin of the receptors is a human donor with HPV-associated anogenital cancer.

The rearrangement uses TRBV27 and TRBJ2-1; 9 bases map to TRBD1. The CDR3 totals 15 residues. Germline CDR1 is MNHEY and CDR2 is SMNVEV (reference sequence). V gave up 5 bases and J gave up 8 bases; unmatched junction bases: 10. CDR3: CASSRGQGPGDEQFF. CDR3 sequence (DNA): TGTGCCAGCAGTCGAGGACAGGGGCCCGGGGATGAGCAGTTCTTC.

In its sample, this clone was seen a few times. The V gene is TRBV28, the J gene TRBJ2-5; D gene unclear. The CDR3 runs to 11 residues. Germline assignment: CDR1 MDHEN and CDR2 SYDVKM. V lost 6 bases and J lost 3, with 5 bases in between. The CDR3 is CASSTEETQYF. CDR3 nucleotides: TGTGCCAGCAGCACAGAAGAGACCCAGTACTTC.

This clone has just one count. J is TRBJ2-2 and V is TRBV29-1; 12 bases match TRBD1. The CDR3 contains 13 residues. Trimming took 7 bases from V and 6 from J; bases not matched to a gene: 3. Looked up from germline, CDR1 is SQVTM and CDR2 is ANQGSEA. The CDR3 DNA sequence: TGCAGCGCCGGGACAGGGGGCTCCGGGGAGCTGTTTTTT. This translates into CSAGTGGSGELFF.

The chain recombines TRBV6-5 with TRBJ2-7; D not certain. Trimming left V 6 bases short and J 5 bases short, with 8 bases between. This CDR3 has 11 residues. The germline gives CDR1 MNHEY, CDR2 SVGAGI. The CDR3 nucleotides read TGTGCCAGCAGCATTAGCCACGAGCAGTACTTC. It codes for CASSISHEQYF.

The rearrangement uses TRBV7-9 and TRBJ2-7, with unresolved D. Germline V gives CDR1 SEHNR, CDR2 FQNEAQ (reference sequence). V was clipped by 5 bases and J by 1 base, with 6 bases between them. The CDR3 loop spans 12 amino acids. CDR3 DNA sequence: TGTGCCAGCAGCGAGCGTTCCTACGAGCAGTACTTC. This encodes CASSERSYEQYF. Looking up the rest from reference TRBV7-9 and TRBJ2-7 gives the full variable domain: DTGVSQNPRHKITKRGQNVTFRCDPISEHNRLYWYRQTLGQGPEFLTYFQNEAQLEKSRLLSDRFSAERPKGSFSTLEIQRTEQGDSAMYLCASSERSYEQYFGPGTRLTVT.

V is TRBV7-8 and J is TRBJ2-2, with no clear D. V lost 2 bases, J lost 3 bases, and 7 bases lay in between. The CDR3 extends over 14 amino acids. Germline lookup yields CDR1 SGHVS and CDR2 FQNEAQ. CDR3 nucleotide sequence: TGTGCCAGCAGCTTATTCCTTGACACCGGGGAGCTGTTTTTT. It encodes CASSLFLDTGELFF.

This clone was seen more than once but under ten times. This sequence joins TRBV5-6 and TRBJ2-1, with 8 bases that match TRBD2. Germline CDR1 is SGHDT and CDR2 is YYEEEE. There are 14 residues in the CDR3. With V trimmed by 7 bases and J by 8 bases, 11 bases remained unmatched. CDR3 sequence reads: CASQGLGLGDEQFF. The CDR3 DNA follows: TGTGCCAGCCAGGGACTAGGCTTGGGCGATGAGCAGTTCTTC.

The V gene is TRBV19, the J gene TRBJ1-2; TRBD1 matches at 11 bases. CDR1 and CDR2 (germline): LNHDA, SQIVND (reference sequence). CDR3 size: 17 residues. Trimming took 3 bases from V and 4 from J; bases not matched to a gene: 10. The CDR3 nucleotides read TGTGCCAGTAGTATCCCTTCCGGGACAGGGGGAAGCTATGGCTACACCTTC. Its translation: CASSIPSGTGGSYGYTF.

The V call is TRBV11-2, the J call TRBJ2-7, with 11 bases matching TRBD2. CDR1 and CDR2 from the germline V gene are SGHAT and FQNNGV. The CDR3 covers 18 residues. The V and J ends lost 4 bases and 2 bases, in that order; junction bases with no gene match: 13. The CDR3 DNA reads as TGTGCCAGCAGCTCCCCTGTGATGGGGACTAGCGGTACCTACGAGCAGTACTTC. Translated, it gives CASSSPVMGTSGTYEQYF.